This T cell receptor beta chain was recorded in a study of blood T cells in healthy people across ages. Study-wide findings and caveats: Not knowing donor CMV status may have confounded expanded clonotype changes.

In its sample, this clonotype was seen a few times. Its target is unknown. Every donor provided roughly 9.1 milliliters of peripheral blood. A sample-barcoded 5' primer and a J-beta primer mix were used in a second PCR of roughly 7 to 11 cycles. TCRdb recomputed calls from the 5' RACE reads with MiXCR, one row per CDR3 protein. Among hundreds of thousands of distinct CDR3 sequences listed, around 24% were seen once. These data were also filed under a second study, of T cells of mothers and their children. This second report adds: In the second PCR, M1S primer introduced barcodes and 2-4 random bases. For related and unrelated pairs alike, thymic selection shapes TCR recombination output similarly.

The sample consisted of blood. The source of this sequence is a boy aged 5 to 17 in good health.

This chain's CDR3 is CAAGDRPRKGPYLPGANVLTF. Written as DNA, the CDR3 is TGTGCCGCCGGGGACAGACCTAGAAAGGGGCCTTACTTGCCTGGGGCCAACGTCCTGACTTTC. The chain is built from TRBV24-1 and TRBJ2-6; the match to TRBD1 covers 7 bases. J was trimmed by 2 bases and V by 12 bases; bases with no gene match: 27. CDR3 length equals 21 residues. The germline V gene encodes CDR1 KGHDR and CDR2 SFDVKD.